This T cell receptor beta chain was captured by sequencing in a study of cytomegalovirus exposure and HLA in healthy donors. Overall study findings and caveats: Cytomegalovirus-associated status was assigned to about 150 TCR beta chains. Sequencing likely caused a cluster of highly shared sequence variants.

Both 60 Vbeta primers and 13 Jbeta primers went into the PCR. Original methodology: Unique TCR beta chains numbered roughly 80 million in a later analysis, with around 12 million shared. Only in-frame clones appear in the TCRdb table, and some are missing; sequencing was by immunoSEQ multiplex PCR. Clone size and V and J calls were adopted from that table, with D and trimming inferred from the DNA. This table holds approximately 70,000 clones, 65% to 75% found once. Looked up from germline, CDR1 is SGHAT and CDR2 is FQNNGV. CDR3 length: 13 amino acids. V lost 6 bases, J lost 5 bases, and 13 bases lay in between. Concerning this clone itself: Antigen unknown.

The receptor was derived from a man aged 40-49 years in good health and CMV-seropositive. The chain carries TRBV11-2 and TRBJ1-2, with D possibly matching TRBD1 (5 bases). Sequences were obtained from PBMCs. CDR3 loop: CASSPDRSYGYTF. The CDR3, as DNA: TGTGCCAGCAGTCCCGACAGATCGTATGGCTACACCTTC.